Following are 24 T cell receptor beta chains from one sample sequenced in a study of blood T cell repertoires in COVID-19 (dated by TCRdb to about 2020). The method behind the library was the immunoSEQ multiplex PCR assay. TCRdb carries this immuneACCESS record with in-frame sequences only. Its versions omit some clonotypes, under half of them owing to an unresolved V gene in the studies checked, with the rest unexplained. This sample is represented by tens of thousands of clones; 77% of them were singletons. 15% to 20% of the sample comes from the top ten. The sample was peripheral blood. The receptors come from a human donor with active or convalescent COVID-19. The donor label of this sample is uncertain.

CDR3 sequence: CAISESRGGAGGDTQYF. As DNA, the CDR3 is TGTGCCATCAGTGAGTCGAGGGGGGGAGCGGGTGGAGATACGCAGTATTTT. The chain is built from TRBV10-3 and TRBJ2-3, with D possibly TRBD2 on 7 matching bases. The CDR3 contains 17 residues. Trimming shortened V by 0 bases and J by 5 bases, and 18 bases separated the two germline ends. CDR1 and CDR2 (germline): ENHRY, SYGVKD.

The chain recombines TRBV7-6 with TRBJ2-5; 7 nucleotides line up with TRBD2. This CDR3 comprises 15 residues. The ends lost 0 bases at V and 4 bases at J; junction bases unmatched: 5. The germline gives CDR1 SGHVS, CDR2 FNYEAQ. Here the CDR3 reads CASSLAAGPPETQYF. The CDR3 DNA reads TGTGCCAGCAGCTTAGCAGCGGGACCCCCAGAGACCCAGTACTTC.

The CDR3 spells CAIRRQTTTGELFF. Written as DNA, the CDR3 is TGTGCCATCCGACGACAGACGACGACCGGGGAGCTGTTTTTT. The genes are TRBV10-3 and TRBJ2-2, with TRBD1 as a possible D gene (5 bases). With 8 bases removed from V and 5 bases from J, the gap between germline ends came to 15 bases. The CDR3 runs 14 residues. Germline-derived CDR1 and CDR2 are ENHRY and SYGVKD.

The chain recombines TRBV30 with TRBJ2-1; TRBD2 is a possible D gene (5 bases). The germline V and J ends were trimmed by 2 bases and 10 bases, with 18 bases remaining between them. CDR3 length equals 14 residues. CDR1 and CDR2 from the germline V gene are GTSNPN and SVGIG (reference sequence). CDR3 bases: TGTGCCTGGAGTCCGCGGGTGATAACCGGGGAGCAGTTCTTC. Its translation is CAWSPRVITGEQFF.

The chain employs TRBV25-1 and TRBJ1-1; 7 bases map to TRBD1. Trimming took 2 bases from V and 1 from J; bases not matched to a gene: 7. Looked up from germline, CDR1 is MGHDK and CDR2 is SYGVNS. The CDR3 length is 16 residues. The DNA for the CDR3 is TGTGCCAGCAGTGAAGGACAGGCTTCGAGGAACACTGAAGCTTTCTTT. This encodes CASSEGQASRNTEAFF.

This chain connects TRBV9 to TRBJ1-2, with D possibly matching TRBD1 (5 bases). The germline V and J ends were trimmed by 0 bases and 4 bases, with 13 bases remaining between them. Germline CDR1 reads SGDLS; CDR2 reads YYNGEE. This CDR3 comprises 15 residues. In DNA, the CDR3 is TGTGCCAGCAGCGTAGTAAACCCAGGGCCCTATGGCTACACCTTC. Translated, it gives CASSVVNPGPYGYTF.

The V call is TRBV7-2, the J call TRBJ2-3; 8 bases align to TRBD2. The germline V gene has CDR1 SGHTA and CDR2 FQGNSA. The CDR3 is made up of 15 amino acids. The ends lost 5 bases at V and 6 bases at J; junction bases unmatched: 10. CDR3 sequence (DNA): TGTGCCAGCAGCCCTAAAGCGGGAGTGGGGGATACGCAGTATTTT. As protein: CASSPKAGVGDTQYF.

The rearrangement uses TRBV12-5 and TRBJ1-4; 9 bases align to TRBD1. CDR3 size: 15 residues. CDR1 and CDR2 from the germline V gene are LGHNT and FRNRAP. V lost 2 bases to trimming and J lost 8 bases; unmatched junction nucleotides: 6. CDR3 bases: TGTGCTAGTGGTTTGTTGACAGGGGGAGGCGAAAAACTGTTTTTT. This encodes CASGLLTGGGEKLFF. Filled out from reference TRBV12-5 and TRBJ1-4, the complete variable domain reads DARVTQTPRHKVTEMGQEVTMRCQPILGHNTVFWYRQTMMQGLELLAYFRNRAPLDDSGMPKDRFSAEMPDATLATLKIQPSEPRDSAVYFCASGLLTGGGEKLFFGSGTQLSVL.

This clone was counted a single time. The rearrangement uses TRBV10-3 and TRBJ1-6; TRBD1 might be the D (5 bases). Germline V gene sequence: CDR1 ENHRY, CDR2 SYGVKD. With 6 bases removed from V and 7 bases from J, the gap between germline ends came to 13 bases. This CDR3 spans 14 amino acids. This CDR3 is CAIRPREANSPLHF. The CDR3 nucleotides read TGTGCCATCAGGCCCAGGGAGGCCAATTCACCCCTCCACTTT.

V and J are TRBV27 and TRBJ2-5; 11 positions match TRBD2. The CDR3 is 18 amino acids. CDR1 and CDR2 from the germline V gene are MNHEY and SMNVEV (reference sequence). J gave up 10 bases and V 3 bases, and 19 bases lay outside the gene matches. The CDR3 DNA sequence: TGTGCCAGCAGTTTTCGGCGACTAGCGGGATCAGTTGGGGAAGACCAGTACTTC. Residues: CASSFRRLAGSVGEDQYF.

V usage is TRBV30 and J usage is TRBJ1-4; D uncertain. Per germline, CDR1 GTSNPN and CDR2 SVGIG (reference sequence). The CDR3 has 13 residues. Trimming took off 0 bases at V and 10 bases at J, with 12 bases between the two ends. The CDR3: CAWSVEGWGKLFF. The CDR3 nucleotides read TGTGCCTGGAGTGTGGAGGGTTGGGGAAAACTGTTTTTT.

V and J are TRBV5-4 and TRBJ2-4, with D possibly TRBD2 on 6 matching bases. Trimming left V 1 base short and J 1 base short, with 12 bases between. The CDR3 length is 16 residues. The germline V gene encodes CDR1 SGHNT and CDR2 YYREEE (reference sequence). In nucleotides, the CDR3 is TGTGCCAGCAGCTTGCAGGTCGGAGGGGCCAAAAACATTCAGTACTTC. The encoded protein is CASSLQVGGAKNIQYF.

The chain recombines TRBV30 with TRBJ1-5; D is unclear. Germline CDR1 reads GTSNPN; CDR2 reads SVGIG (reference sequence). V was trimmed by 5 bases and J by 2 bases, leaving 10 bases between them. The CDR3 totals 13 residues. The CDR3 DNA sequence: TGTGCCTGGGCTATTGGTGGCAATCAGCCCCAGCATTTT. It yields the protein CAWAIGGNQPQHF.

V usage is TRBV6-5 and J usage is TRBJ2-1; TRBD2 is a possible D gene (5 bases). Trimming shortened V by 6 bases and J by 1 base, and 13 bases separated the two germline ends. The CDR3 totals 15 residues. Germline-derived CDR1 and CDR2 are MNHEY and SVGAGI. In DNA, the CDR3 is TGTGCCAGCAGCATGGACTGGGGATCCTACAATGAGCAGTTCTTC. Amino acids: CASSMDWGSYNEQFF.

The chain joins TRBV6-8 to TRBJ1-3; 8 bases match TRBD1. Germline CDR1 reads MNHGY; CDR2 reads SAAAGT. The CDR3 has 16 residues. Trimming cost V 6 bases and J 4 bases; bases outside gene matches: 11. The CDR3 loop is CASRSVVWTGGNTIYF. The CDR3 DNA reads TGTGCCAGCAGAAGTGTCGTCTGGACAGGGGGAAACACCATATATTTT.

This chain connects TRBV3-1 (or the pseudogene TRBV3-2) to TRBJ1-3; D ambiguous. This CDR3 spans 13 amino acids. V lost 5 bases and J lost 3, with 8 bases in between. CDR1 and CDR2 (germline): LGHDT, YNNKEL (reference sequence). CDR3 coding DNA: TGTGCCAGCAGCGCGGGGAATGGAAACACCATATATTTT. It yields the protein CASSAGNGNTIYF.

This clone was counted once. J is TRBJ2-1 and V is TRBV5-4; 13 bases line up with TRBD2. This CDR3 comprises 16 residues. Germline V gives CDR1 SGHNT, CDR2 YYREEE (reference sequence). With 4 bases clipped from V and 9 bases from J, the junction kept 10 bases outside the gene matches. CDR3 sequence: CASSREGLAGVGEQFF. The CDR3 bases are TGTGCCAGCAGCCGAGAAGGACTAGCGGGAGTCGGTGAGCAGTTCTTC.

Here the CDR3 reads CASSPRQGAVEQFF. As DNA, the CDR3 is TGTGCCAGCAGCCCGAGACAGGGGGCTGTTGAGCAGTTCTTC. The chain is built from TRBV11-2 and TRBJ2-1, with 10 bases aligning to TRBD1. V was clipped by 5 bases and J by 9 bases; unmatched bases: 7. The CDR3 is made up of 14 amino acids. CDR1 SGHAT and CDR2 FQNNGV come from the germline V gene. Full variable domain (rest looked up from reference TRBV11-2 and TRBJ2-1): EAGVAQSPRYKIIEKRQSVAFWCNPISGHATLYWYQQILGQGPKLLIQFQNNGVVDDSQLPKDRFSAERLKGVDSTLKIQPAKLEDSAVYLCASSPRQGAVEQFFGPGTRLTVL.

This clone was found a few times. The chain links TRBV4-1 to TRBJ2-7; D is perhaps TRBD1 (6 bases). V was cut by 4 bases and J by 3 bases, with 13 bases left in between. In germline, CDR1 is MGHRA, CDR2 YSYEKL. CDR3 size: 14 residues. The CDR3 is CASSPQGRLYEQYF. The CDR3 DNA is TGCGCCAGCAGCCCACAGGGAAGGCTCTACGAGCAGTACTTC.

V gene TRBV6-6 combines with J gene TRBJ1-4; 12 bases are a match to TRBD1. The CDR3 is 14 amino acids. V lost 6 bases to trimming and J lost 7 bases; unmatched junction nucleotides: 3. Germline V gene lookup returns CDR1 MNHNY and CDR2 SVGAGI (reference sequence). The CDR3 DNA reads TGTGCCAGCAGGGGGACAGGGGGCGGTGAAAAACTGTTTTTT. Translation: CASRGTGGGEKLFF.

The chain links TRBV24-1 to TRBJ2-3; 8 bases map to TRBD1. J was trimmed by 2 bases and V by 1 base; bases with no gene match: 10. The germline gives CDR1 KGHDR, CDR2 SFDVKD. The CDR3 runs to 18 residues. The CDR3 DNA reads TGTGCCACCAGTGATTTACCCCACGGGACAGGAGACACAGATACGCAGTATTTT. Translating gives CATSDLPHGTGDTDTQYF.

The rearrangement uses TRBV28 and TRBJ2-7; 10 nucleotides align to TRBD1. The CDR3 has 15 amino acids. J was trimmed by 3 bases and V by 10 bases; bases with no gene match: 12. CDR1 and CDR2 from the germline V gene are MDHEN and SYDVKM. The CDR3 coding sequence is TGTGCCACCTCTGGGGCGGGGACAGGGGTCTACGAGCAGTACTTC. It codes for CATSGAGTGVYEQYF.

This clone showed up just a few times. The CDR3 sequence: CASSLRFWATYGYTF. The CDR3 DNA sequence: TGTGCCAGCAGCTTAAGGTTTTGGGCCACCTATGGCTACACCTTC. The rearrangement links TRBV7-2 to TRBJ1-2; no firm D call. The CDR3 runs 15 residues. V was cut by 2 bases and J by 4 bases, with 14 bases left in between. Germline-derived CDR1 and CDR2 are SGHTA and FQGNSA.

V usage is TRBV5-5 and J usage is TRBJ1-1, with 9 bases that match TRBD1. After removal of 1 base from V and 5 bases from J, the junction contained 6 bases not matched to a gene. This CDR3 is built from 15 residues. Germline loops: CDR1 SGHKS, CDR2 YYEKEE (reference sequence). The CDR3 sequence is CASSLNRQGGTEAFF. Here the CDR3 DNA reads TGTGCCAGCAGCTTGAATAGACAGGGGGGAACTGAAGCTTTCTTT.